The source of this TCR beta chain is a study of cytomegalovirus exposure and HLA in healthy donors. The donors, nominally healthy at sampling, likely had unrecorded immune exposures. A note on this clone: Its antigen is undetermined.

Researchers ran the PCR with 60 Vbeta and 13 Jbeta primers. Measured with immunoSEQ multiplex PCR; TCRdb has only the in-frame clones, and not every one. This sample yields 190,000 or so clones, of which roughly 87% are seen a single time; over 1.5% belongs to the top ten. The germline gives CDR1 MNHEY, CDR2 SMNVEV (reference sequence). The CDR3 contains 16 residues. Trimming took 5 bases from V and 3 from J, leaving 19 bases between them. Regarding the study as a whole: Data from an earlier analysis indicated that most TCR beta V segments were productive either about 90% or about 30% of the time. Most sequenced TCRs were rare (though some public TCRs occurred in many donors).

The TCR originated in a man aged 45-60 years in good health and CMV-seronegative. This chain uses TRBV27 with TRBJ1-2; tentatively, D is TRBD1 (6 bases). The sample consisted of PBMCs. The CDR3 loop reads CASSPIPGVRDYGYTF. In DNA form, the CDR3 reads TGTGCCAGCAGTCCTATCCCAGGGGTCCGGGACTATGGCTACACCTTC.